This is a list of T cell receptor beta chains from one sample in a study of technical replicates of blood from several donors. Clones were read by immunoSEQ multiplex PCR, and TCRdb kept only the in-frame ones, dropping some. The sample holds 75,000 to 95,000 clones, about 90% seen once. Sequencing was done on a sample of T cells isolated from PBMCs. The receptors were gathered from a human donor in good health. Each CDR3 is given with its conserved first and last residue. D genes are given only for firm matches. Size tells how often a clone was seen (once, few, many) or the class of an expanded clone, and some rows leave it out.

CDR3nt: TGTGCCAGCAGTTTTTCGAGCGACGAGCAGTACTTC
CDR3aa: CASSFSSDEQYF
j_gene: TRBJ2-7
v_gene: TRBV27
d_gene: NA
abundance: NA

CDR3nt: TGTGCCAGCAGAGGACTAACTGACTACGAGCAGTACTTC
CDR3aa: CASRGLTDYEQYF
j_gene: TRBJ2-7
v_gene: TRBV5-5
d_gene: NA
abundance: NA

CDR3nt: TGTGCCAGCAGCCGCCAAGGGGTGGGAGGAAACTACGAGCAGTACTTC
CDR3aa: CASSRQGVGGNYEQYF
j_gene: TRBJ2-7
v_gene: TRBV6-6
d_gene: NA
abundance: NA

CDR3nt: TGTGCCAGCAGCGTAGTGGAGACAGGGCACTATGGCTACACCTTC
CDR3aa: CASSVVETGHYGYTF
j_gene: TRBJ1-2
v_gene: TRBV9
d_gene: TRBD1
abundance: NA

CDR3nt: TGTGCCAGCAGCCAAGATTCTCTAGCGGGGCGCACAGATACGCAGTATTTT
CDR3aa: CASSQDSLAGRTDTQYF
j_gene: TRBJ2-3
v_gene: TRBV4-2
d_gene: TRBD2
abundance: NA

CDR3nt: TGTGCCAGCAGCCCGGGACAGGGGGCCTTTTCCTATGGCTACACCTTC
CDR3aa: CASSPGQGAFSYGYTF
j_gene: TRBJ1-2
v_gene: TRBV7-6
d_gene: TRBD1
abundance: NA

CDR3nt: TGTGCCAGCAGCTTAAGGGACAGGCCAAGAGAGCAGTACTTC
CDR3aa: CASSLRDRPREQYF
j_gene: TRBJ2-7
v_gene: TRBV7-9
d_gene: TRBD1
abundance: NA

CDR3nt: TGCAGCGTTGGGGGACACCAGAGCGGTGGCCAGTACTTC
CDR3aa: CSVGGHQSGGQYF
j_gene: TRBJ2-5
v_gene: TRBV29-1
d_gene: NA
abundance: NA

CDR3nt: TGTGCCAGTAGTATGGAGGCGACAGGGGGTAACAATGAGCAGTTCTTC
CDR3aa: CASSMEATGGNNEQFF
j_gene: TRBJ2-1
v_gene: TRBV19
d_gene: TRBD1
abundance: NA

CDR3nt: TGTGCCAGCAGCGTAGTTAACGGTGGCTACACCTTC
CDR3aa: CASSVVNGGYTF
j_gene: TRBJ1-2
v_gene: TRBV9
d_gene: NA
abundance: NA

CDR3nt: TGTGCCAGCAGCCTAAGACAGGGCCGAACAGATACGCAGTATTTT
CDR3aa: CASSLRQGRTDTQYF
j_gene: TRBJ2-3
v_gene: TRBV28
d_gene: TRBD1
abundance: once

CDR3nt: TGTGCCAGCAGCCCACGACTAGCGGGAGCCACAGATACGCAGTATTTT
CDR3aa: CASSPRLAGATDTQYF
j_gene: TRBJ2-3
v_gene: TRBV7-6
d_gene: TRBD2
abundance: NA

CDR3nt: TGTGCCAGCAGTTTGGTCGCCACAGAAGACCAAGAGACCCAGTACTTC
CDR3aa: CASSLVATEDQETQYF
j_gene: TRBJ2-5
v_gene: TRBV28
d_gene: NA
abundance: once

CDR3nt: TGTGCCAGCAGCTTCGACAGGGACAACTATGGCTACACCTTC
CDR3aa: CASSFDRDNYGYTF
j_gene: TRBJ1-2
v_gene: TRBV11-3
d_gene: TRBD1
abundance: NA